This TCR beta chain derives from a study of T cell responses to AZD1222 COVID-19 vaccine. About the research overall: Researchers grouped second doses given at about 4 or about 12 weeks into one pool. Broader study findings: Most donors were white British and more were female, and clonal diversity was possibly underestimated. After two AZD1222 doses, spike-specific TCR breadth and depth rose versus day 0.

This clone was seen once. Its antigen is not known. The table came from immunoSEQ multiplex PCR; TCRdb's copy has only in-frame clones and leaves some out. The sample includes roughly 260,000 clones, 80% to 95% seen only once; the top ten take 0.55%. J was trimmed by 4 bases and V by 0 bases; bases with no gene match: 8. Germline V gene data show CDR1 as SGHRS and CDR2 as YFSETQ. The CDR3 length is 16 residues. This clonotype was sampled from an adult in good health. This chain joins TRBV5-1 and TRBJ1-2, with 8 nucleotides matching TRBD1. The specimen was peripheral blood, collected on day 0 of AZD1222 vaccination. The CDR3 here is CASSLGTGTPVYGYTF. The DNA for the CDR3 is TGCGCCAGCAGCTTGGGGACAGGGACTCCTGTCTATGGCTACACCTTC. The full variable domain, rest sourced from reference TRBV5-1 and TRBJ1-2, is KAGVTQTPRYLIKTRGQQVTLSCSPISGHRSVSWYQQTPGQGLQFLFEYFSETQRNKGNFPGRFSGRQFSNSRSEMNVSTLELGDSALYLCASSLGTGTPVYGYTFGSGTRLTVV.